The clone carrying this TCR beta chain turned up a few times. The target antigen is unknown. In TCRdb, the 5' RACE reads were re-called with MiXCR into one record per CDR3 protein. The data hold 420,000 or so distinct CDR3 sequences, with less than 20% observed a single time. This sample is part of a study of identical twins. The CDR3 consists of 16 residues. V shed 0 bases, J shed 3 bases, and the junction held 4 bases outside the gene matches. Germline V CDR1 and CDR2: LGHNA, YSLEER. Whole-study results and caveats: A lower insertion count was a feature of abundant cord blood beta clonotypes, with no such feature in memory repertoires. The study drew conclusions from cross-sectional statistical analysis, not from following the same donors. Alpha sequences out of frame and shared by twins had excess low generation probability. Twins' excess sharing was less marked for out-of-frame beta sequences.

The chain recombines TRBV4-3 with TRBJ2-2, with 7 positions matching TRBD2. The sequenced material came from naive T cells sorted from blood. The source is a man in his fifties or sixties in good health. CDR3 in DNA: TGCGCCAGCAGCCAAGATCGGGGGGTAGACACCGGGGAGCTGTTTTTT. This translates into CASSQDRGVDTGELFF.